These 14 T cell receptor beta chains share one sample of origin, sequenced in a study of blood T cell repertoires in COVID-19. Generated by immunoSEQ multiplex PCR, the TCRdb table keeps only in-frame clones and is missing some. This table has 110,000 or so clones, about 89% appearing once. Sequenced material: peripheral blood. These receptors came from a human donor with acute or convalescent COVID-19. The donor label of this sample is uncertain.

V gene TRBV11-1 combines with J gene TRBJ1-1; 7 nucleotides match TRBD1. There are 12 residues in the CDR3. CDR1 is SGHAT and CDR2 is FQDESV in the germline V gene (reference sequence). The ends lost 5 bases at V and 8 bases at J; junction bases unmatched: 5. The CDR3, as DNA: TGTGCCAGCAGCCCACAGGGGTCCGAAGCTTTCTTT. Translated, it gives CASSPQGSEAFF.

In this sample, this clone turned up once. The gene calls are TRBV28 and TRBJ1-3; unclear D gene. V was clipped by 4 bases and J by 9 bases, with 22 bases between them. CDR1 and CDR2 from the germline V gene are MDHEN and SYDVKM. The CDR3 covers 16 residues. This CDR3 is CASSSYPRTTWGTIYF. The CDR3 DNA is TGTGCCAGCAGTTCCTACCCGAGGACTACCTGGGGCACCATATATTTT.

This clone was recorded once. The chain uses TRBV3-1 (or the pseudogene TRBV3-2) and TRBJ1-2, with no clear D. Germline CDR1 and CDR2: LGHDT and YNNKEL (reference sequence). The V end lost 1 base, the J end lost 4 bases, and 7 bases lay between the germline ends. The CDR3 runs 13 residues. The CDR3 region is CASSQGLRYGYTF. In DNA, the CDR3 is TGTGCCAGCAGCCAAGGGCTTCGCTATGGCTACACCTTC.

The rearrangement links TRBV6-5 to TRBJ1-2, with D uncertain. Germline assignment: CDR1 MNHEY and CDR2 SVGAGI. CDR3 length: 13 residues. Between the trimmed V and J ends, which lost 0 bases and 4 bases, there was a span of 6 bases. The CDR3: CASSYSTGYGYTF. The CDR3 DNA sequence: TGTGCCAGCAGTTACTCGACTGGCTATGGCTACACCTTC.

This rearrangement joins TRBV2 to TRBJ1-1; 8 nucleotides agree with TRBD1. This CDR3 has 12 residues. V gave up 7 bases and J gave up 11 bases; unmatched junction bases: 9. Germline CDR1 SNHLY, CDR2 FYNNEI. The CDR3 protein is CASMRQGAGAFF. CDR3 DNA sequence: TGTGCCAGCATGCGGCAGGGGGCCGGGGCTTTCTTT.

This chain links TRBV28 with TRBJ1-4, with D maybe TRBD1 (5 bases). V lost 6 bases to trimming and J lost 6 bases, with 14 bases between them. The CDR3 loop spans 14 amino acids. The germline CDR1 and CDR2 sequences are MDHEN and SYDVKM. The CDR3 is CASSEQVADEKLFF. CDR3 in DNA: TGTGCCAGCAGCGAACAGGTGGCGGATGAAAAACTGTTTTTT.

The chain links TRBV7-2 to TRBJ2-5; TRBD2 matches 9 bases. This CDR3 is built from 18 residues. Germline CDR1 SGHTA, CDR2 FQGNSA. After removal of 1 base from V and 5 bases from J, the junction contained 14 bases not matched to a gene. The CDR3 here is CASSLEVRVAGVWETQYF. CDR3 in DNA: TGTGCCAGCAGCTTAGAGGTCCGGGTAGCGGGAGTTTGGGAGACCCAGTACTTC.

The J gene is TRBJ1-6, the V gene TRBV2; a possible D gene is TRBD1 (5 bases). This CDR3 region has 18 residues. Trimming removed 0 bases at V and 13 bases at J, with 25 bases between. In germline, CDR1 is SNHLY, CDR2 FYNNEI. In nucleotides, the CDR3 is TGTGCCAGCAGTGAAGCGCTTCCGAGGGGAGGTCTCCACATTCCCCTCCACTTT. Its translation: CASSEALPRGGLHIPLHF.

The count of this clone is one. V and J are TRBV20-1 and TRBJ2-1, with 8 bases fitting TRBD2. Germline trimming cut 3 bases from V and 0 bases from J; bases unmatched to any gene: 10. Germline CDR1 reads DFQATT; CDR2 reads SNEGSKA (reference sequence). This CDR3 comprises 17 residues. CDR3 sequence: CSASLLAGYSSYNEQFF. As DNA, the CDR3 is TGCAGTGCTAGTCTTTTAGCGGGGTACAGCTCCTACAATGAGCAGTTCTTC.

The chain recombines TRBV5-1 with TRBJ1-5; no clear D. The germline gives CDR1 SGHRS, CDR2 YFSETQ. CDR3 length equals 15 residues. Trimming took 0 bases from V and 0 from J, leaving 7 bases between them. The CDR3 DNA is TGCGCCAGCAGCTTGGCAGGTCATAGCAATCAGCCCCAGCATTTT. This codes for CASSLAGHSNQPQHF.

The V gene is TRBV27, the J gene TRBJ1-3; D is unclear. V was trimmed by 4 bases and J by 4 bases, leaving 11 bases between them. Germline CDR1 and CDR2: MNHEY and SMNVEV (reference sequence). This CDR3 contains 14 residues. The CDR3 coding sequence is TGTGCCAGCAGTTCCGACACGGCAGGAAACACCATATATTTT. Amino acids: CASSSDTAGNTIYF.

V and J are TRBV18 and TRBJ2-6, with a tentative D call TRBD2 (6 bases). CDR1 KGHSH and CDR2 LQKENI come from the germline V gene. V shed 0 bases and J shed 0 bases, with 9 bases lying between them. This CDR3 spans 17 amino acids. DNA for the CDR3: TGTGCCAGCTCACCACCGGGACTGAGCTCTGGGGCCAACGTCCTGACTTTC. Translated: CASSPPGLSSGANVLTF.

CDR3 coding DNA: TGTGCCAGCAGTTACTCGATAGCGGGAGGGAGGAATGAGCAGTTCTTC. This encodes CASSYSIAGGRNEQFF. The chain couples TRBV6-2 or TRBV6-3 to TRBJ2-1, with 11 bases lining up with TRBD2. With 0 bases clipped from V and 7 bases from J, the junction kept 5 bases outside the gene matches. The CDR3 covers 16 residues. CDR1 is MNHEY and CDR2 is SVGEGT in the germline V gene.

This clone was counted a few times. The chain links TRBV5-1 to TRBJ2-3; 11 bases align to TRBD2. CDR1 and CDR2 (germline): SGHRS, YFSETQ. After removal of 0 bases from V and 4 bases from J, the junction contained 4 bases not matched to a gene. This CDR3 contains 16 residues. The CDR3 here is CASSLALAGDADTQYF. CDR3 nucleotides: TGCGCCAGCAGCTTGGCACTAGCGGGAGATGCAGATACGCAGTATTTT.